Listed below are T cell receptor beta chains from one sample, sequenced in a study of beta chain features in type 1 diabetes. Assay used: immunoSEQ multiplex PCR; TCRdb lists only in-frame clones, some missing. The sample has 95,000 to 150,000 clones; roughly 15% are singletons. The specimen sequenced was central memory CD4+ T cells from blood. The source is a man aged 30 to 39 with type 1 diabetes. The CDR3 runs from the conserved cysteine through the conserved F or W. A D gene is named only where the DNA matches it firmly. The size field is filled for only some rows; it gives once, few, many or a size class.

d_call	clone_size	v_call	j_call	cdr3_nt	cdr3_aa
-	few	TRBV27	TRBJ1-6	TGTGCCAGCAGTTTAGTAACGGGGAATTCACCCCTCCACTTT	CASSLVTGNSPLHF
-	few	TRBV7-9	TRBJ2-2	TGTGCCAGCAGCCCGATAGTGGATAACGGGGAGCTGTTTTTT	CASSPIVDNGELFF
-	-	TRBV2	TRBJ1-5	TGTGCCAGCAGTGAAAATAGCAATCAGCCCCAGCATTTT	CASSENSNQPQHF
-	few	TRBV29-1	TRBJ2-7	TGCAGCGTTGGGGCTAAGGTGGGGGGCAGGAGCTCCTACGAGCAGTACTTC	CSVGAKVGGRSSYEQYF
TRBD2	-	TRBV2	TRBJ2-5	TGTGCCAGCACCGCGGGGGGCTGGGGAGAGACCCAGTACTTC	CASTAGGWGETQYF
-	-	TRBV2	TRBJ2-3	TGTGCCAGCAGTGAAGAGGTCACAGATACGCAGTATTTT	CASSEEVTDTQYF
-	-	TRBV2	TRBJ1-1	TGTGCCAGCAGTGCGGGGAGGGGAACTGAAGCTTTCTTT	CASSAGRGTEAFF
-	few	TRBV7-9	TRBJ1-5	TGTGCCAGCAGCTTAGCCCGGGCTGGTAGCAATCAGCCCCAGCATTTT	CASSLARAGSNQPQHF
-	-	TRBV7-3	TRBJ2-3	TGTGCCAGCAGCTTAAACTTTCGCGGGGCTTACGGAGATACGCAGTATTTT	CASSLNFRGAYGDTQYF
-	-	TRBV27	TRBJ2-5	TGTGCCAGCAGAGCAGGGACTCGAGAAAGGGAGACCCAGTACTTC	CASRAGTRERETQYF
TRBD1	medium-sized	TRBV15	TRBJ2-5	TGTGCCACCAGCAGAGAAGTAGGACAGGGACTCCAAGAGACCCAGTACTTC	CATSREVGQGLQETQYF
-	-	TRBV7-2	TRBJ1-2	TGTGCCAGCAGCCAGGGGTATGATGGCTACACCTTC	CASSQGYDGYTF
-	-	TRBV7-9	TRBJ2-5	TGTGCCAGCAGCCAAGGGACTTTGGAGACCCAGTACTTC	CASSQGTLETQYF
TRBD1	few	TRBV7-9	TRBJ2-7	TGTGCCAGCCGGCCAGGGACAGGGGTCGGCGAGCAGTACTTC	CASRPGTGVGEQYF
TRBD2	-	TRBV18	TRBJ2-1	TGTGCCAGCTCACCAGGGACTAGCGGGGGAGGCAATGAGCAGTTCTTC	CASSPGTSGGGNEQFF
TRBD1	many	TRBV9	TRBJ2-3	TGTGCCAGCAGCATGACAGGGGCGCGCACAGATACGCAGTATTTT	CASSMTGARTDTQYF
TRBD1	many	TRBV7-2	TRBJ2-7	TGTGCCAGCACCCCCAGTACAGGGGGAGACTACGAGCAGTACTTC	CASTPSTGGDYEQYF
-	few	TRBV7-8	TRBJ1-6	TGTGCCAGCAGCACTAGGGGCTCACCCCTCCACTTT	CASSTRGSPLHF
-	few	TRBV6-6	TRBJ2-1	TGTGCCAGCAGTTCCGGGGCGAATGAGCAGTTCTTC	CASSSGANEQFF
-	-	TRBV6-1	TRBJ2-7	TGTGCCAGCAGTATGACAGCTACCTCCTACGAGCAGTACTTC	CASSMTATSYEQYF
-	few	TRBV7-2	TRBJ2-6	TGTGCCAGCAGCTTTCACGGGGCCTCTGGGGCCAACGTCCTGACTTTC	CASSFHGASGANVLTF
-	-	TRBV6-6	TRBJ2-5	TGTGCCAGCTCCGCGGGCGGCGCCCAGACCCAGTACTTC	CASSAGGAQTQYF
-	-	TRBV5-1	TRBJ2-3	TGCGCCAGCAGCCCGGGACTGAGCACAGATACGCAGTATTTT	CASSPGLSTDTQYF
-	-	TRBV7-9	TRBJ2-3	TGTGCCAGCAGCCCGGGGGACGCGGCCGAGATAGATACGCAGTATTTT	CASSPGDAAEIDTQYF
-	-	TRBV11-3	TRBJ2-1	TGTGCCAGCAGCGTTTTCGACCGAAACAATGAGCAGTTCTTC	CASSVFDRNNEQFF
TRBD2	few	TRBV23-1	TRBJ2-7	TGCGCCAGCAGTCAACTTTCCGGGGGGGAGTACGAGCAGTACTTC	CASSQLSGGEYEQYF
-	once	TRBV5-6	TRBJ2-7	TGTGCCAGCCGGAACCTCGTAAGCTCCTACGAGCAGTACTTC	CASRNLVSSYEQYF
-	few	TRBV5-1	TRBJ2-3	TGCGCCAGCAGCTTGGCCGGGGACTCTAGCACAGATACGCAGTATTTT	CASSLAGDSSTDTQYF
TRBD1	-	TRBV10-2	TRBJ2-2	TGCGCCAGCGCAGTCCCCCTCGGACAGGGCACCCGAAAGTTCGCGAACACCGGGGAGCTGTTTTTT	CASAVPLGQGTRKFANTGELFF
-	-	TRBV7-2	TRBJ2-1	TGTGCCAGCAGCTTAGGGGGACTCCTCTACAATGAGCAGTTCTTC	CASSLGGLLYNEQFF
-	-	TRBV14	TRBJ1-2	TGTGCCAGCAGCCAACTGACGGATTATGGCTACACCTTC	CASSQLTDYGYTF
-	-	TRBV28	TRBJ1-2	TGTGCCAGCAGTTTCGCGGGGTATGGCTACACCTTC	CASSFAGYGYTF
-	few	TRBV29-1	TRBJ1-5	TGCAGCGTTGCAGGGAATGACAATCAGCCCCAGCATTTT	CSVAGNDNQPQHF
-	-	TRBV18	TRBJ1-1	TGTGCCAGCTCCCCCCTGACGGGGGAGAAGGCTGAAGCTTTCTTT	CASSPLTGEKAEAFF
TRBD1	-	TRBV30	TRBJ1-5	TGTGCCTGGGGAGGACAGGGGGCTGGTCAGCCCCAGCATTTT	CAWGGQGAGQPQHF
-	-	TRBV28	TRBJ2-7	TGTGCCAGCAGTTTAATGGGGGGCGCCGAGCAGTACTTC	CASSLMGGAEQYF
-	-	TRBV5-1	TRBJ1-5	TGCGCCAGCAGTGGAGGGGAAGGCAATCAGCCCCAGCATTTT	CASSGGEGNQPQHF
-	-	TRBV7-8	TRBJ2-3	TGTGCCAGCAGCCCCGGGACGCTTACTAGCACAGATACGCAGTATTTT	CASSPGTLTSTDTQYF
-	-	TRBV6-5	TRBJ1-6	TGTGCCAGCACCGAGGAGAGCTCCTATAATTCACCCCTCCACTTT	CASTEESSYNSPLHF